The rows below give T cell receptor beta chains drawn from one sample of a study of blood T cell repertoires in COVID-19. The data were produced by immunoSEQ multiplex PCR, yet TCRdb's version contains in-frame clones alone and is incomplete. Of approximately 150,000 clones listed, 65% to 80% are singletons. The sample consisted of PBMCs or T cells enriched from blood (not recorded which). These receptors all stem from a woman in her 70s in a cohort exposed to, infected with or recovered from COVID-19 (not recorded which). Both conserved end residues are part of each CDR3. The D gene is left open where the match is weak. Size tells how often a clone was seen (once, few, many) or the class of an expanded clone, and some rows leave it out.

j_call clone_size v_call d_call cdr3_nt cdr3_aa
TRBJ1-1 . TRBV28 . TGTGCCACCAGAGAGTCGAGTTGGAACACTGAAGCTTTCTTT CATRESSWNTEAFF
TRBJ2-1 . TRBV3-1/TRBV3-2 TRBD2 TGTGCCAGCAGGAGCGGGAGCTCCTACAATGAGCAGTTCTTC CASRSGSSYNEQFF
TRBJ2-5 many TRBV7-3 . TGTGCCAGCAGCTCGGTTTTCGGAGAGACCCAGTACTTC CASSSVFGETQYF
TRBJ2-5 few TRBV19 TRBD2 TGTGCCAGTAGGAGGGGACTAGCGGGAGCAGAGACCCAGTACTTC CASRRGLAGAETQYF
TRBJ1-4 few TRBV9 . TGTGCCAGCAGCGTGGGCCCTACTAATGAAAAACTGTTTTTT CASSVGPTNEKLFF
TRBJ1-5 . TRBV9 . TGTGCCAGCAGCGTAGGAGGGATTAGCAATCAGCCCCAGCATTTT CASSVGGISNQPQHF
TRBJ2-1 . TRBV12-3/TRBV12-4 . TGTGCCAGCAGTTTTCCGGATGAGCAGTTCTTC CASSFPDEQFF
TRBJ2-3 . TRBV12-3/TRBV12-4 . TGTGCCAGCAGTTTTCTGGGCGATACGCAGTATTTT CASSFLGDTQYF
TRBJ1-1 . TRBV29-1 TRBD1 TGCAGCGCCTCGGACAGGGCGGGGGACACTGAAGCTTTCTTT CSASDRAGDTEAFF
TRBJ2-7 . TRBV6-1 . TGTGCCAGCAGTGAAGTGCACAGGGTCTACGAGCAGTACTTC CASSEVHRVYEQYF
TRBJ2-3 . TRBV6-4 . TGTGCCAGCAGTGACTCGAGGGACACAGATACGCAGTATTTT CASSDSRDTDTQYF
TRBJ2-1 . TRBV7-3 TRBD2 TGTGCCAGCAGCCGGACTAGCGGGGGGTACAATGAGCAGTTCTTC CASSRTSGGYNEQFF
TRBJ2-1 . TRBV2 . TGTGCCAGCAGTTTCGACAGATACAATGAGCAGTTCTTC CASSFDRYNEQFF
TRBJ2-3 . TRBV19 TRBD1 TGTGCCAGTGGGGACAGGGGAGGAACAGATACGCAGTATTTT CASGDRGGTDTQYF
TRBJ2-1 . TRBV6-5 . TGTGCCAGCAGTTACTCTTCCGGGAACGCCTACAATGAGCAGTTCTTC CASSYSSGNAYNEQFF
TRBJ1-5 . TRBV5-1 . TGCGCCAGCAGTCCAGGAGGAGGAGGCAATCAGCCCCAGCATTTT CASSPGGGGNQPQHF
TRBJ1-5 . TRBV24-1 . TGTGCCACCAGTGATCGACAGGTGAATCAGCCCCAGCATTTT CATSDRQVNQPQHF
TRBJ2-5 once TRBV7-3 TRBD1 TGTGCCAGCAGCTCGGGACAGGGACAGACCCAGTACTTC CASSSGQGQTQYF
TRBJ1-1 . TRBV18 TRBD1 TGTGCCAGCTCACCCGGACAGGGCTATATGAACACTGAAGCTTTCTTT CASSPGQGYMNTEAFF
TRBJ1-5 . TRBV5-1 . TGCGCCAGCAGCTTGGAAGGCAGGGATAATCAGCCCCAGCATTTT CASSLEGRDNQPQHF
TRBJ2-7 . TRBV10-3 TRBD2 TGTGCCATCAGGAAGTCCGGGACTAGCGGGAGCGGCTCCTACGAGCAGTACTTC CAIRKSGTSGSGSYEQYF
TRBJ1-2 once TRBV19 . TGTGCCAGTAGTGCGCAGGGGAAGAACTATGGCTACACCTTC CASSAQGKNYGYTF